This T cell receptor (beta chain) was obtained from a study of beta chain features in type 1 diabetes. In the case of this clone: The antigen remains undetermined.

The sequenced template was cDNA made from the entire isolated RNA. Sequencing used immunoSEQ multiplex PCR; TCRdb keeps in-frame clones, though not all of them. The table lists around 690,000 clones, approximately 13% of them singletons. This CDR3 is built from 15 residues. V lost 4 bases and J lost 1; bases outside the gene matches: 6. CDR1 and CDR2 (germline): SGHNT, YYREEE (reference sequence). Regarding the study as a whole: Type 1 diabetes patients showed a moderate but significant shortening of TCRB CDR3s in all four CD4+ subsets. Whether HLA type affects TCRB rearrangement stayed undetermined in the present work. In type 1 diabetes patients, VDJ junctions had fewer insertions; deletions at these junctions were more frequent.

Sequences were obtained from naive CD4+ T cells from blood. The V call is TRBV5-4, the J call TRBJ2-7, with 9 bases fitting TRBD1. The TCR comes from a man aged 25-40 years with type 1 diabetes. The CDR3 DNA is TGTGCCAGCAGCGACGGGACAGGGTTGTCCTACGAGCAGTACTTC. It translates to CASSDGTGLSYEQYF.